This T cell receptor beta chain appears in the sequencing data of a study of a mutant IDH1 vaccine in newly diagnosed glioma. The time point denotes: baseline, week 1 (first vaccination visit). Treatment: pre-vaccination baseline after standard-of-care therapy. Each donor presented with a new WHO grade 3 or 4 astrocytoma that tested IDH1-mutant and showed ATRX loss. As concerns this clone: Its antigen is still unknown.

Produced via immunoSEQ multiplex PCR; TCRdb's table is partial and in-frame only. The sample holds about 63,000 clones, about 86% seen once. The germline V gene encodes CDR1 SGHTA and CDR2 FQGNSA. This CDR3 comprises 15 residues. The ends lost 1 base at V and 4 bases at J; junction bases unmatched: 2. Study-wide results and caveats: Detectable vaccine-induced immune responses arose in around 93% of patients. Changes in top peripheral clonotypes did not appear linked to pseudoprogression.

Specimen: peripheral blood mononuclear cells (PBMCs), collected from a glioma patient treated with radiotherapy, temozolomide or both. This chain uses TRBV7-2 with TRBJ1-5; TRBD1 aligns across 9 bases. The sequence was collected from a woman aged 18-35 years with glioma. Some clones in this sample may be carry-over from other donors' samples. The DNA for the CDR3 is TGTGCCAGCAGCTTAGGCGGGACAGGGAATCAGCCCCAGCATTTT. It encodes CASSLGGTGNQPQHF.